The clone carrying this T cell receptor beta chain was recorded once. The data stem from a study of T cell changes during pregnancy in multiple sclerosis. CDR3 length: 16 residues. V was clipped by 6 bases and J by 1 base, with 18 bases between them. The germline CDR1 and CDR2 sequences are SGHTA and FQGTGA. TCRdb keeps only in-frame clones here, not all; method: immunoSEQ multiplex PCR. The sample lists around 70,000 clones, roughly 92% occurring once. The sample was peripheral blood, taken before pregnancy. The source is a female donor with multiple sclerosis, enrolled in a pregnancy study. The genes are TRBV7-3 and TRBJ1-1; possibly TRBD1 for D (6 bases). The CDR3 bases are TGTGCCAGCAGGTTGACACCGGGACAAGCGAACACTGAAGCTTTCTTT. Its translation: CASRLTPGQANTEAFF.